Listed here are 8 T cell receptor beta chains from one sample, sequenced in a study of blood T cell repertoires in COVID-19. The data were produced by immunoSEQ multiplex PCR, yet TCRdb's version contains in-frame clones alone and is incomplete. The sample has fewer than 50,000 clones; roughly 80% are singletons. What was sequenced was peripheral blood. The receptors were gathered from a human donor in a cohort sampled during active COVID-19.

The chain combines TRBV11-2 with TRBJ2-2, with a tentative D call TRBD2 (5 bases). The CDR3 consists of 14 residues. The V and J ends lost 6 bases and 6 bases respectively, with 14 bases between them. Looked up from germline, CDR1 is SGHAT and CDR2 is FQNNGV. CDR3: CASRVAFTPGELFF. DNA for the CDR3: TGTGCCAGCAGGGTAGCGTTTACCCCCGGGGAGCTGTTTTTT.

J is TRBJ1-2 and V is TRBV5-4, with 11 bases fitting TRBD1. Germline lookup yields CDR1 SGHNT and CDR2 YYREEE (reference sequence). The J segment lost 1 base and the V segment lost 4 bases, leaving 3 bases of the junction unmatched. CDR3 length: 15 residues. CDR3 region: CASSHGTGGNYGYTF. The CDR3 DNA reads as TGTGCCAGCAGCCACGGGACAGGGGGTAACTATGGCTACACCTTC.

The chain uses TRBV5-1 and TRBJ2-1, with a tentative D call TRBD2 (5 bases). The V gene lost 2 bases and the J gene lost 0 bases, with 6 bases spanning the gap. The CDR3 covers 14 residues. The germline CDR1 and CDR2 sequences are SGHRS and YFSETQ. CDR3 region: CASSFGSSYNEQFF. The CDR3, as DNA: TGCGCCAGCAGCTTTGGGAGCTCCTACAATGAGCAGTTCTTC.

This clone has just a few counts. The chain employs TRBV5-6 and TRBJ1-5, with 12 nucleotides matching TRBD1. V shed 3 bases and J 6 bases; nucleotides not matched to a gene: 7. The germline V gene encodes CDR1 SGHDT and CDR2 YYEEEE. This CDR3 has 16 residues. The CDR3 DNA reads as TGTGCCAGCAGCTCTGGGACAGGGGGCGCGGGTCAGCCCCAGCATTTT. Protein product: CASSSGTGGAGQPQHF.

The chain has TRBV12-3 or TRBV12-4 and TRBJ2-7; a possible D gene is TRBD1 (5 bases). The ends were cut back, 6 bases at V and 0 bases at J, with 9 bases in the middle. This CDR3 contains 13 residues. This chain's CDR3 is CASSDSTSYEQYF. CDR3 DNA: TGTGCCAGCAGCGACAGTACCTCCTACGAGCAGTACTTC.

The J gene is TRBJ2-7, the V gene TRBV11-3; D uncertain. There are 11 residues in the CDR3. V was pared by 2 bases and J by 5 bases, with 4 bases between. CDR1 is SGHNT and CDR2 is YENEEA in the germline V gene. CDR3 loop: CASSLSDEQYF. CDR3 in DNA: TGTGCCAGCAGCTTAAGCGACGAGCAGTACTTC. Variable domain in full (rest from reference TRBV11-3 and TRBJ2-7): EAGVVQSPRYKIIEKKQPVAFWCNPISGHNTLYWYLQNLGQGPELLIRYENEEAVDDSQLPKDRFSAERLKGVDSTLKIQPAELGDSAVYLCASSLSDEQYFGPGTRLTVT.

The chain employs TRBV20-1 and TRBJ1-6; D is unclear. V lost 2 bases and J 7 bases, leaving 3 bases between the germline ends. CDR3 length equals 11 residues. Per the germline V gene, CDR1 is DFQATT and CDR2 is SNEGSKA (reference sequence). The CDR3 coding sequence is TGCAGTGCTAGATTAAATTCACCCCTCCACTTT. This encodes CSARLNSPLHF.

The chain is built from TRBV5-8 and TRBJ2-7; 7 bases map to TRBD1. The CDR3 runs 16 residues. CDR1 and CDR2 from the germline V gene are SGHTS and YDEGEE. With V trimmed by 1 base and J by 7 bases, 14 bases remained unmatched. This CDR3 is CASSLSSRQGDREQYF. Here the CDR3 DNA reads TGTGCCAGCAGCTTGTCATCGAGGCAGGGGGATCGGGAGCAGTACTTC.